The entry that follows covers one T cell receptor beta chain sequence. The target antigen is unknown. This sample is drawn from a study of cytomegalovirus exposure and HLA in healthy donors. Study-level points and caveats: For most subjects, TCR beta sequences were reported to predict HLA-A and HLA-B alleles with accuracy. A missense variant in DCLRE1C was later tied to TCR beta V- and J-gene trimming.

PCR employed 60 Vbeta and 13 Jbeta primers. Generated by immunoSEQ multiplex PCR, the TCRdb table keeps only in-frame clones and is missing some. The sample contains about 73,000 clones, 60% to 75% of which appear only once. The CDR3 has 17 amino acids. Trimming pared 4 bases from V and 2 bases from J, leaving 16 bases between. Germline-derived CDR1 and CDR2 are SGDLS and YYNGEE. The TCR sequence derives from a man between 70 and 80 years old in good health and CMV-seronegative. Sequences were obtained from PBMCs. The chain uses TRBV9 and TRBJ2-6; possibly TRBD1 or TRBD2 for D (5 bases each). The CDR3 region is CASSLEGRGAGANVLTF. In DNA form, the CDR3 reads TGTGCCAGCAGCCTAGAGGGAAGGGGCGCTGGGGCCAACGTCCTGACTTTC. The variable domain in full, with the rest retrieved from reference TRBV9 and TRBJ2-6, is DSGVTQTPKHLITATGQRVTLRCSPRSGDLSVYWYQQSLDQGLQFLIQYYNGEERAKGNILERFSAQQFPDLHSELNLSSLELGDSALYFCASSLEGRGAGANVLTFGAGSRLTVL.